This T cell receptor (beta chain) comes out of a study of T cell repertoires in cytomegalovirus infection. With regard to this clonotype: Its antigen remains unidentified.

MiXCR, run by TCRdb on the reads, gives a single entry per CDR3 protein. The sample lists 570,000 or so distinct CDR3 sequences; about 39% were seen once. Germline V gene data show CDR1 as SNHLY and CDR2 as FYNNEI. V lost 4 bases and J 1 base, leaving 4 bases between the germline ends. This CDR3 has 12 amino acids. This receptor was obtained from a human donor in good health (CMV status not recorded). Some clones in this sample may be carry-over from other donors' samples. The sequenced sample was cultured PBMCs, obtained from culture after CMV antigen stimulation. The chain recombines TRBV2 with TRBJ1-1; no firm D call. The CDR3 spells CASSVSNTEAFF. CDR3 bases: TGTGCCAGCAGTGTGTCGAACACTGAAGCTTTCTTT.